This entry is about one T cell receptor beta chain. The record originates from a study of metastatic and nonmetastatic thyroid tumors. Study summary: Patients with malignant and benign thyroid disease provided blood and tumor or nodule tissue, whose repertoires were compared.

This CDR3 region has 12 residues. The germline CDR1 and CDR2 sequences are SEHNR and FQNEAQ (reference sequence). J was trimmed by 14 bases and V by 8 bases; bases with no gene match: 10. Every patient was untreated before thyroid surgery. As handled by the study authors: Variation in CDR3 across clinicopathological groups served as the basis for constructing a distant-metastasis classifier in papillary thyroid cancer. TCRdb ran MiXCR on the PCR reads. TCRdb, rather than the study authors, made the V and J calls. This sample carries around 29,000 clones, roughly 25% of them seen once, and the ten largest clones take 14% to 15%.

The rearrangement links TRBV7-9 to TRBJ2-1, with TRBD2 identical over 9 bases. Sequenced sample: blood. This TCR was sampled from a female donor with papillary thyroid cancer or a benign thyroid nodule (not recorded which). Some clones in this sample may be carry-over from other donors' samples. The chain's CDR3 is CASSRGGRAEFF. CDR3 nucleotide sequence: TGTGCCAGCTCCCGAGGCGGGAGGGCCGAGTTCTTC.